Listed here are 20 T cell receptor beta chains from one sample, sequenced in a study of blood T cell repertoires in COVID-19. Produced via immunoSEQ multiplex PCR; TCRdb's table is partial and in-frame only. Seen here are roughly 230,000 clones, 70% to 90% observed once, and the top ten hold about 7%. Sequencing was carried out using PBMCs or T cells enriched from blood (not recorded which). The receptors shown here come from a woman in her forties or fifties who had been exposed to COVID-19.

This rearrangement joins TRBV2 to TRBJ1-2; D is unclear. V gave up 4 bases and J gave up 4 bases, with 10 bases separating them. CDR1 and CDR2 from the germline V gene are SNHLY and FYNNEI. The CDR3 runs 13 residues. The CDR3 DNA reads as TGTGCCAGCAGTGGAGGGTCTGGCTATGGCTACACCTTC. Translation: CASSGGSGYGYTF.

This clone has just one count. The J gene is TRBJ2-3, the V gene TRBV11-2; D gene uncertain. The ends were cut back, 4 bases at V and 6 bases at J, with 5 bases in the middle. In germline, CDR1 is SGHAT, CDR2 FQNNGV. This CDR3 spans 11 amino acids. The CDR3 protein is CASSYEDTQYF. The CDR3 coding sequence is TGTGCCAGCAGCTACGAGGATACGCAGTATTTT.

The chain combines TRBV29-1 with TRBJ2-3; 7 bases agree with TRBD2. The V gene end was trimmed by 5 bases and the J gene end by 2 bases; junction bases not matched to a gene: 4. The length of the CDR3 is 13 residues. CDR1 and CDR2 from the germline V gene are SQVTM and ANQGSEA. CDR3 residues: CSVSRDYTDTQYF. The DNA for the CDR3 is TGCAGCGTTTCTAGGGACTACACAGATACGCAGTATTTT.

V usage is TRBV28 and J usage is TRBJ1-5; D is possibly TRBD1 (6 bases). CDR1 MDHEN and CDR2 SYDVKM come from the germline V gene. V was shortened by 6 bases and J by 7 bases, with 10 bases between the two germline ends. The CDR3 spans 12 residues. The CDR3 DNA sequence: TGTGCCAGCAGACCAGGGGTACAGCCCCAGCATTTT. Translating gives CASRPGVQPQHF.

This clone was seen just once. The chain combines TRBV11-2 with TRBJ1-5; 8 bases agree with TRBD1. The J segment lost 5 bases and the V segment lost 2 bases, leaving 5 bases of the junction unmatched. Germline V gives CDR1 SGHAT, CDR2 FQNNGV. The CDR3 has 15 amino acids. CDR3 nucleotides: TGTGCCAGCAGCTTAAACGGACAGGGCTATCAGCCCCAGCATTTT. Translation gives CASSLNGQGYQPQHF.

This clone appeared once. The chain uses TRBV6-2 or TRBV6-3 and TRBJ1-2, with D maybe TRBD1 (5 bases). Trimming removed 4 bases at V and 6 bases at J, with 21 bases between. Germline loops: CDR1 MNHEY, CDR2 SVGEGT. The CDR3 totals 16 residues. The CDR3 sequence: CASSWFPGQTHNGYTF. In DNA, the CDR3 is TGTGCCAGCAGTTGGTTCCCAGGGCAAACACATAATGGCTACACCTTC.

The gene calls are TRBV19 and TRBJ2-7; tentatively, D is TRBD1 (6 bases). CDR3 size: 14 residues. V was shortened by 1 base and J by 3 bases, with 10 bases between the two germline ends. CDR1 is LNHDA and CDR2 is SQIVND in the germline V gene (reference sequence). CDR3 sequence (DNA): TGTGCCAGTAGTATAGGGCGAGGGGGCTACGAGCAGTACTTC. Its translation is CASSIGRGGYEQYF.

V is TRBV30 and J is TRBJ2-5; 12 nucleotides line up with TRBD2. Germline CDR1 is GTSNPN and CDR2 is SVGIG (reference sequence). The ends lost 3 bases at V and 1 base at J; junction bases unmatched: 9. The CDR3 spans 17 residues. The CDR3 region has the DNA TGTGCCTGGAGCCTAGTGAGGACTAGCGGGATCCAAGAGACCCAGTACTTC. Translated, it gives CAWSLVRTSGIQETQYF.

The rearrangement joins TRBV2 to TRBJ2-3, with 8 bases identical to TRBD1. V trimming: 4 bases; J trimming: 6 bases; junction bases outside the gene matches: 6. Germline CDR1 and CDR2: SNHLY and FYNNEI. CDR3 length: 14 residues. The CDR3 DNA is TGTGCCAGCAGTGGGACAGGGTATTTCGATACGCAGTATTTT. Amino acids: CASSGTGYFDTQYF.

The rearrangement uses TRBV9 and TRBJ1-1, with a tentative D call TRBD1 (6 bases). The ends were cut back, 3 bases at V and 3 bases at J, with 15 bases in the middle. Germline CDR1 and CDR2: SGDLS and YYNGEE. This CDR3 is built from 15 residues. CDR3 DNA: TGTGCCAGCAGCGGACAACAGGGTTGGGACACTGAAGCTTTCTTT. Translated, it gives CASSGQQGWDTEAFF.

The CDR3 DNA is TGTGCCAGCAAGGGGACAGGGGGAATTTCCTACGAGCAGTACTTC. It encodes CASKGTGGISYEQYF. The chain is built from TRBV27 and TRBJ2-7; 11 bases fit TRBD1. The germline V gene encodes CDR1 MNHEY and CDR2 SMNVEV (reference sequence). The J segment lost 1 base and the V segment lost 7 bases, leaving 6 bases of the junction unmatched. There are 15 residues in the CDR3.

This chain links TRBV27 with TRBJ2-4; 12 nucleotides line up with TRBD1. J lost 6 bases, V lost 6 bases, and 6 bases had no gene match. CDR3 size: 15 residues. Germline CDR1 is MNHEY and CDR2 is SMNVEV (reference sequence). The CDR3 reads CASSLGTGGGNIQYF. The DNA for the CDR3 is TGTGCCAGCAGCCTCGGGACAGGGGGCGGAAACATTCAGTACTTC.

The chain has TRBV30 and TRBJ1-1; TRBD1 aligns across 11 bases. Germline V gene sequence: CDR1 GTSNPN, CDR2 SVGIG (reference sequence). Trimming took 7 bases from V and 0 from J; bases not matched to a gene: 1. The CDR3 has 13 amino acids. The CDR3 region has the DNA TGTGCCTCGGACAGGGGGCTGAACACTGAAGCTTTCTTT. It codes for CASDRGLNTEAFF.

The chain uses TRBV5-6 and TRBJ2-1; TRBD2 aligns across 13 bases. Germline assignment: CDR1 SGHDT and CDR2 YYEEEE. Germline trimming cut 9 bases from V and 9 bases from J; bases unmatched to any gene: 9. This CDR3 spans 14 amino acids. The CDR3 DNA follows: TGTGCCACCTCACTAGCGGGGGGGCTTAGTGAGCAGTTCTTC. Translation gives CATSLAGGLSEQFF.

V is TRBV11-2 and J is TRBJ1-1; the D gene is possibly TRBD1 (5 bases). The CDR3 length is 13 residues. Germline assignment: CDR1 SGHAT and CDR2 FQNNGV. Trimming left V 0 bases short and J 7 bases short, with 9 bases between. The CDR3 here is CASSLDGGIEAFF. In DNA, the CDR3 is TGTGCCAGCAGCTTAGATGGGGGGATTGAAGCTTTCTTT. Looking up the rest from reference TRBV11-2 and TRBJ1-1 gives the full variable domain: EAGVAQSPRYKIIEKRQSVAFWCNPISGHATLYWYQQILGQGPKLLIQFQNNGVVDDSQLPKDRFSAERLKGVDSTLKIQPAKLEDSAVYLCASSLDGGIEAFFGQGTRLTVV.

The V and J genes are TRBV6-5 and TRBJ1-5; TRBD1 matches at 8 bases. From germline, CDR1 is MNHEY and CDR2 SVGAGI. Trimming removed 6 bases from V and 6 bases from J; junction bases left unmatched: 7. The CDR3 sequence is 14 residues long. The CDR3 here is CASSRDRMGQPQHF. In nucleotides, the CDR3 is TGTGCCAGCAGCCGGGACAGGATGGGTCAGCCCCAGCATTTT.

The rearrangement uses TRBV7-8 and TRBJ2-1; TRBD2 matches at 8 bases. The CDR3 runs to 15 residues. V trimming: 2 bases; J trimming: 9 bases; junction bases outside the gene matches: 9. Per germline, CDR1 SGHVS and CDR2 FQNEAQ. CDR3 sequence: CASSLTERGRREQFF. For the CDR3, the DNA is TGTGCCAGCAGCTTAACGGAGCGGGGGCGGCGTGAGCAGTTCTTC. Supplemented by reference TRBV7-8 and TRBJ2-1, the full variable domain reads GAGVSQSPRYKVAKRGQDVALRCDPISGHVSLFWYQQALGQGPEFLTYFQNEAQLDKSGLPSDRFFAERPEGSVSTLKIQRTQQEDSAVYLCASSLTERGRREQFFGPGTRLTVL.

In DNA form, the CDR3 reads TGTGCCAGCAGTTTGTCGGACAGGCGGAACACTGAAGCTTTCTTT. Its translation: CASSLSDRRNTEAFF. The chain is built from TRBV28 and TRBJ1-1, with TRBD1 matching 7 bases. The CDR3 contains 15 residues. The germline V gene has CDR1 MDHEN and CDR2 SYDVKM. With 3 bases clipped from V and 1 base from J, the junction kept 5 bases outside the gene matches.

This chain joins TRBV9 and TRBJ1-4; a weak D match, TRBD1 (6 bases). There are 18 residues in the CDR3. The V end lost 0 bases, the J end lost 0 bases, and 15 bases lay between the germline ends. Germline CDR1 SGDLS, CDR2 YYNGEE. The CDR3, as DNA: TGTGCCAGCAGCGTAGGCAGGGGACGGGGAGCAACTAATGAAAAACTGTTTTTT. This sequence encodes CASSVGRGRGATNEKLFF.

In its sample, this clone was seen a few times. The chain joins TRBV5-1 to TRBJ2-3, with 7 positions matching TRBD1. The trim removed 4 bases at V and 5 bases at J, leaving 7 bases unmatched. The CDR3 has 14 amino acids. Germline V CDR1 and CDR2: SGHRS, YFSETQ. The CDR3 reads CASSLRQGQDTQYF. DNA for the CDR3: TGCGCCAGCAGCCTCCGACAGGGTCAAGATACGCAGTATTTT.